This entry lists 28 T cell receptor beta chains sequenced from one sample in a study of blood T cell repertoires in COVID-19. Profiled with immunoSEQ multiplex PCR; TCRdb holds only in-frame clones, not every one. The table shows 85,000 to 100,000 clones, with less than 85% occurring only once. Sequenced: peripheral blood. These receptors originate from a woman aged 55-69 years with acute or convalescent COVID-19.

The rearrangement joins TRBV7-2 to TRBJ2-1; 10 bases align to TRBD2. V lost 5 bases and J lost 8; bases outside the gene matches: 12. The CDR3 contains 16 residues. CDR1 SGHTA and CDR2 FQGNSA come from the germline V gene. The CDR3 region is CASSPRRVAGGDEQFF. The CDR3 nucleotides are TGTGCCAGCAGCCCACGCCGGGTAGCGGGGGGAGATGAGCAGTTCTTC.

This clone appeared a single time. The CDR3, as DNA: TGTGCCAGCAGTGCCGACAGGGGCCGCGATGGGGCTTTCTTT. Amino acid sequence: CASSADRGRDGAFF. This chain joins TRBV2 and TRBJ1-1, with 8 bases lining up with TRBD1. V was clipped by 4 bases and J by 11 bases; unmatched bases: 12. Germline loops: CDR1 SNHLY, CDR2 FYNNEI. CDR3 length: 14 residues.

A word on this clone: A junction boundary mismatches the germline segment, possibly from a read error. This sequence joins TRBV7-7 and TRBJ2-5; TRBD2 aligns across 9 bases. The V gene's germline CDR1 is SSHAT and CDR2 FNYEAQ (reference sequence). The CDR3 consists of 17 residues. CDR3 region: CASSPLLSAGGRETQYF. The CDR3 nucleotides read TGTGCTAGCAGCCCGCTTTTGTCCGCGGGGGGGCGAGAGACCCAGTACTTC. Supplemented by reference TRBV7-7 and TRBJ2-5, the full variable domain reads GAGVSQSPRYKVTKRGQDVTLRCDPISSHATLYWYQQALGQGPEFLTYFNYEAQPDKSGLPSDRFSAERPEGSISTLTIQRTEQRDSAMYRCASSPLLSAGGRETQYFGPGTRLLVL.

The CDR3 sequence is CASSSIVDSALPQHF. The CDR3 bases are TGTGCCAGCAGCAGTATTGTAGACAGCGCGCTGCCCCAGCATTTT. The rearrangement uses TRBV7-8 and TRBJ1-5, with D possibly TRBD1 on 5 matching bases. Trimming removed 5 bases at V and 9 bases at J, with 20 bases between. The CDR3 is made up of 15 amino acids. Germline V lookup: CDR1 SGHVS, CDR2 FQNEAQ.

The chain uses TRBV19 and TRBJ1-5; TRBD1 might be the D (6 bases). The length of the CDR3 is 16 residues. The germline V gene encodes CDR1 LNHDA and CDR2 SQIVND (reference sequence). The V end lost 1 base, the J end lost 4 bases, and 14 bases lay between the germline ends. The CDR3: CASSIGARQGNQPQHF. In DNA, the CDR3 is TGTGCCAGTAGTATAGGGGCGCGCCAGGGGAATCAGCCCCAGCATTTT. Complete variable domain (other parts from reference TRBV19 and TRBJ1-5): DGGITQSPKYLFRKEGQNVTLSCEQNLNHDAMYWYRQDPGQGLRLIYYSQIVNDFQKGDIAEGYSVSREKKESFPLTVTSAQKNPTAFYLCASSIGARQGNQPQHFGDGTRLSIL.

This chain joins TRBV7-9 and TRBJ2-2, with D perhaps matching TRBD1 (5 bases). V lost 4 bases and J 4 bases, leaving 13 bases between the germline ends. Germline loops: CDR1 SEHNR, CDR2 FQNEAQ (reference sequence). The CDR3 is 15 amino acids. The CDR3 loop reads CASSSPRVGTGELFF. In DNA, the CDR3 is TGTGCCAGCAGCTCGCCCAGGGTCGGCACCGGGGAGCTGTTTTTT. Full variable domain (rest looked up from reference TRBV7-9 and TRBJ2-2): DTGVSQNPRHKITKRGQNVTFRCDPISEHNRLYWYRQTLGQGPEFLTYFQNEAQLEKSRLLSDRFSAERPKGSFSTLEIQRTEQGDSAMYLCASSSPRVGTGELFFGEGSRLTVL.

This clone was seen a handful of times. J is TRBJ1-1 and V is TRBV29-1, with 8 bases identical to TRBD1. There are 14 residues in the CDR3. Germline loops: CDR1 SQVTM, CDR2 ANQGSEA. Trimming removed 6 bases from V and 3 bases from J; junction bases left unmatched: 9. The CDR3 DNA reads TGCAGCGTAACCCCAGGGGGCGCAGACACTGAAGCTTTCTTT. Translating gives CSVTPGGADTEAFF.

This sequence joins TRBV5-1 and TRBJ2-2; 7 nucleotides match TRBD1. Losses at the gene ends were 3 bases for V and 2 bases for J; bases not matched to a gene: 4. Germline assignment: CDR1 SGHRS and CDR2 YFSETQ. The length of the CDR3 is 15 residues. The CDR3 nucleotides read TGCGCCAGCAGCTCCGGACAGGCCAACACCGGGGAGCTGTTTTTT. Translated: CASSSGQANTGELFF.

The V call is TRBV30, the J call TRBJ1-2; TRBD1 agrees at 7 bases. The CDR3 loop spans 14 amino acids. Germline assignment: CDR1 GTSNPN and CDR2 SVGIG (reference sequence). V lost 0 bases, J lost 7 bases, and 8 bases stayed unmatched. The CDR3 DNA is TGTGCCTGGAGTGTAGGAGGGGGCGGAGGTGGCTACACCTTC. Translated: CAWSVGGGGGGYTF.

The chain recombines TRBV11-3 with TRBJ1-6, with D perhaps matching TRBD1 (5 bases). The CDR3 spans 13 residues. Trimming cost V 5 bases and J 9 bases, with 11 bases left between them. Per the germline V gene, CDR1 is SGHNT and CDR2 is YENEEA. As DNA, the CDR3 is TGTGCCAGCAGCCTGGACAACTCTTCACCCCTCCACTTT. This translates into CASSLDNSSPLHF.

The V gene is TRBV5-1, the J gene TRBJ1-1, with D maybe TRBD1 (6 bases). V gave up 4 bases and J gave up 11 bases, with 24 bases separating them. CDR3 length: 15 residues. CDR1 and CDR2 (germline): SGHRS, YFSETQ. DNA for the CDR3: TGCGCCAGCAGCCCAATCCGGGACACGCCGGCCGGGGCTTTCTTT. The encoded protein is CASSPIRDTPAGAFF.

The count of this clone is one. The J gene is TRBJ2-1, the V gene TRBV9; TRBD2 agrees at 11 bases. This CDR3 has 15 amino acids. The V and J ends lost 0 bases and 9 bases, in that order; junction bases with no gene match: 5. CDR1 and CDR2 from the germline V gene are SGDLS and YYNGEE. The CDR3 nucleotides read TGTGCCAGCAGCGTAGTAGCGGGGGGGCGAGGTGAGCAGTTCTTC. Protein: CASSVVAGGRGEQFF.

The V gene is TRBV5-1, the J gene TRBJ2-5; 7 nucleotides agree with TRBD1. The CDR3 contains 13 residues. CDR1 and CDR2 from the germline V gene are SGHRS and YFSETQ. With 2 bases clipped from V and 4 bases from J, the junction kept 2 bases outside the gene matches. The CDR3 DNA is TGCGCCAGCAGCTTCGAGGGGGCAGAGACCCAGTACTTC. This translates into CASSFEGAETQYF.

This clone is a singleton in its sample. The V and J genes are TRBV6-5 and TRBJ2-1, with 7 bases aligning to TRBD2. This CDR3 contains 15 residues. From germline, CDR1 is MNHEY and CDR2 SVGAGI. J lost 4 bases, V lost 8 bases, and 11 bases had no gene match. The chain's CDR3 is CASGPWGGRYNEQFF. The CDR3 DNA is TGTGCCAGCGGGCCTTGGGGGGGTAGATACAATGAGCAGTTCTTC.

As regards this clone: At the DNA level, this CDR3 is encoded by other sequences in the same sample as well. The CDR3 loop is CAWSGTGGNQPQHF. CDR3 bases: TGTGCCTGGTCGGGGACAGGGGGCAATCAGCCCCAGCATTTT. This chain connects TRBV30 to TRBJ1-5, with TRBD1 matching 10 bases. CDR3 length equals 14 residues. V lost 5 bases, J lost 2 bases, and 3 bases stayed unmatched. The germline V gene encodes CDR1 GTSNPN and CDR2 SVGIG (reference sequence).

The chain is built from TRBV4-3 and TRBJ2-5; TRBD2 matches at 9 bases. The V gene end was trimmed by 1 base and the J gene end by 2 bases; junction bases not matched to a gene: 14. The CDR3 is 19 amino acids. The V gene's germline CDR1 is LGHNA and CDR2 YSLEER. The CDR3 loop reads CASSQAWASGATVQETQYF. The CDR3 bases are TGCGCCAGCAGCCAAGCCTGGGCTAGCGGGGCCACGGTACAAGAGACCCAGTACTTC.

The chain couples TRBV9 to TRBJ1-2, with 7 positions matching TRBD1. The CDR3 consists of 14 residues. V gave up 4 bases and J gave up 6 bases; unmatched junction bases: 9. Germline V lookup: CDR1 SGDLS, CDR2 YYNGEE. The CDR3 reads CASSPIGQEHGYTF. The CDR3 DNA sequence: TGTGCCAGCAGCCCGATAGGACAGGAGCATGGCTACACCTTC.

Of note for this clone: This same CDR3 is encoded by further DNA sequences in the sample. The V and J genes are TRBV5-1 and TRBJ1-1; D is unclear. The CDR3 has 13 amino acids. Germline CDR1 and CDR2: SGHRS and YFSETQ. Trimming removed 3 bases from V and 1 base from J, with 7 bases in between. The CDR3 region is CASSSTANTEAFF. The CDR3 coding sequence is TGCGCCAGCAGCTCAACAGCGAACACTGAAGCTTTCTTT.

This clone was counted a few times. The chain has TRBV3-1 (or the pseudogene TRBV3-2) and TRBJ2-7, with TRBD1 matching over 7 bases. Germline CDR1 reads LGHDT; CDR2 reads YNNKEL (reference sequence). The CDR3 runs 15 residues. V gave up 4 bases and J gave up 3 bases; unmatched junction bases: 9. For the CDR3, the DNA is TGTGCCAGCAGCCCGGGGACAGAGTTGGTCTACGAGCAGTACTTC. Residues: CASSPGTELVYEQYF.

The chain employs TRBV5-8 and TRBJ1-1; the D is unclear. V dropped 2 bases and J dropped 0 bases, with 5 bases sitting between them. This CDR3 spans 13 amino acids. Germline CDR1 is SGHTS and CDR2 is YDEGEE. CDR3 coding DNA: TGTGCCAGCAGCTTCTCAGTGAACACTGAAGCTTTCTTT. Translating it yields CASSFSVNTEAFF.

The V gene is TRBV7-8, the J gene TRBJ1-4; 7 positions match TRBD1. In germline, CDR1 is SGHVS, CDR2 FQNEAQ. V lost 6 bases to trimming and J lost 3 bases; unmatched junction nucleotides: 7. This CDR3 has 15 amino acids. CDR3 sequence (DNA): TGTGCCAGCAGGCCCGTTGGGACAGCTAATGAAAAACTGTTTTTT. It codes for CASRPVGTANEKLFF. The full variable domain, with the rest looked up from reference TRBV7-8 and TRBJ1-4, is GAGVSQSPRYKVAKRGQDVALRCDPISGHVSLFWYQQALGQGPEFLTYFQNEAQLDKSGLPSDRFFAERPEGSVSTLKIQRTQQEDSAVYLCASRPVGTANEKLFFGSGTQLSVL.

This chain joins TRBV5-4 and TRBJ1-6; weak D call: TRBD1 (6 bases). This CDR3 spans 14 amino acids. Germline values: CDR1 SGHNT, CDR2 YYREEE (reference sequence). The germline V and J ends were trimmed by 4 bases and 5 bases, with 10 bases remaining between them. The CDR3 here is CASSGRGDNSPLHF. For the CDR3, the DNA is TGTGCCAGCAGCGGCAGGGGTGATAATTCACCCCTCCACTTT.

CDR3 residues: CSARGVATNEKLFF. Here the CDR3 DNA reads TGCAGCGCCCGCGGAGTTGCAACTAATGAAAAACTGTTTTTT. The chain uses TRBV29-1 and TRBJ1-4; no clear D. Germline V gives CDR1 SQVTM, CDR2 ANQGSEA. The CDR3 runs 14 residues. The V end lost 7 bases, the J end lost 0 bases, and 12 bases lay between the germline ends.

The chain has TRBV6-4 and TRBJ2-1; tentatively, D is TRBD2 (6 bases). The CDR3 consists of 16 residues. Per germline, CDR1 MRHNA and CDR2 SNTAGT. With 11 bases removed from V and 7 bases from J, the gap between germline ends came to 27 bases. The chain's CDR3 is CAGGDGTHARGNEQFF. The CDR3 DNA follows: TGTGCCGGGGGAGACGGGACTCACGCCCGTGGGAATGAGCAGTTCTTC.

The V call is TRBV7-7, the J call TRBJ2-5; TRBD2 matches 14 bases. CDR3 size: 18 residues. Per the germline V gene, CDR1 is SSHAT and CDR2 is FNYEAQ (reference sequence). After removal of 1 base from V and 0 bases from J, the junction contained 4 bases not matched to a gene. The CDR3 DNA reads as TGTGCCAGCAGCTTAGGGGGACTAGCGGGGGCCAACCAAGAGACCCAGTACTTC. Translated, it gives CASSLGGLAGANQETQYF. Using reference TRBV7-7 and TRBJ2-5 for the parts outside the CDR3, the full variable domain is GAGVSQSPRYKVTKRGQDVTLRCDPISSHATLYWYQQALGQGPEFLTYFNYEAQPDKSGLPSDRFSAERPEGSISTLTIQRTEQRDSAMYRCASSLGGLAGANQETQYFGPGTRLLVL.

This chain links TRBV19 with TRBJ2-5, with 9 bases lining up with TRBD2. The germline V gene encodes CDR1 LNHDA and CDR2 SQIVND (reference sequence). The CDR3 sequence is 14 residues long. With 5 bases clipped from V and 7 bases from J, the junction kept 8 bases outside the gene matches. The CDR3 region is CASSAGTSWGTQYF. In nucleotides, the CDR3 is TGTGCCAGTAGTGCCGGGACTAGCTGGGGGACCCAGTACTTC.

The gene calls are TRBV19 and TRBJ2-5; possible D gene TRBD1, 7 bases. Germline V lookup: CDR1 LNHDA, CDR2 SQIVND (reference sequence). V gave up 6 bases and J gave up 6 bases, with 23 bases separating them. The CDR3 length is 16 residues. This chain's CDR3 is CASSFAAGQAGQTQYF. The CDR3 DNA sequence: TGTGCCAGTAGCTTTGCCGCCGGACAGGCGGGACAGACCCAGTACTTC.

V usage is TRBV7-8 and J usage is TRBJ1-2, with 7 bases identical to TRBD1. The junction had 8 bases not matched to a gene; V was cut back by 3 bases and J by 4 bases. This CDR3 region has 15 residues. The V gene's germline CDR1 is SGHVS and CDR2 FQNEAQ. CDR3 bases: TGTGCCAGCAGCTTTCGACCCGGGACAGCCTATGGCTACACCTTC. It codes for CASSFRPGTAYGYTF.